Listed here are 7 T cell receptor beta chains from one sample, sequenced in a study of T cell responses to AZD1222 COVID-19 vaccine. Measured with immunoSEQ multiplex PCR; TCRdb has only the in-frame clones, and not every one. Among 80,000 or so clones listed, approximately 85% were seen once. The sample here was peripheral blood, taken 28 days after the second AZD1222 dose. Receptors originate from an adult who received the AZD1222 COVID-19 vaccine.

This clone appeared a single time. The chain carries TRBV6-5 and TRBJ1-5, with D unresolved. The V gene lost 11 bases and the J gene lost 1 base, with 15 bases spanning the gap. The germline V gene has CDR1 MNHEY and CDR2 SVGAGI. There are 14 residues in the CDR3. The CDR3 here is CAALIVGSNQPQHF. The CDR3 bases are TGTGCCGCCCTGATCGTTGGGAGCAATCAGCCCCAGCATTTT.

The chain is built from TRBV7-8 and TRBJ1-1; D gene unclear. CDR1 is SGHVS and CDR2 is FQNEAQ in the germline V gene. The CDR3 has 12 residues. With 6 bases removed from V and 6 bases from J, the gap between germline ends came to 11 bases. The DNA for the CDR3 is TGTGCCAGCAGTCCTTTAGTATCTGAAGCTTTCTTT. Translation: CASSPLVSEAFF.

The chain carries TRBV9 and TRBJ2-3; D remains unclear. Germline CDR1 SGDLS, CDR2 YYNGEE. The CDR3 spans 15 residues. V lost 7 bases and J lost 2, with 17 bases in between. This chain's CDR3 is CASGISIRDTDTQYF. The CDR3 DNA follows: TGTGCCAGCGGAATCAGTATTAGGGACACAGATACGCAGTATTTT. Full variable domain (outside the CDR3, taken from reference TRBV9 and TRBJ2-3): DSGVTQTPKHLITATGQRVTLRCSPRSGDLSVYWYQQSLDQGLQFLIQYYNGEERAKGNILERFSAQQFPDLHSELNLSSLELGDSALYFCASGISIRDTDTQYFGPGTRLTVL.

This clone was seen once. The V call is TRBV11-2, the J call TRBJ2-5; 7 bases are shared with TRBD2. This CDR3 comprises 15 residues. Germline loops: CDR1 SGHAT, CDR2 FQNNGV. V gave up 1 base and J gave up 1 base; unmatched junction bases: 3. This chain's CDR3 is CASSLVSSGQETQYF. The CDR3 DNA follows: TGTGCCAGCAGCTTAGTATCTAGCGGCCAAGAGACCCAGTACTTC.

J is TRBJ2-1 and V is TRBV19; 7 nucleotides agree with TRBD1. Trimming cost V 6 bases and J 8 bases; bases outside gene matches: 4. CDR1 is LNHDA, CDR2 SQIVND, per germline (reference sequence). The CDR3 is made up of 12 amino acids. In DNA, the CDR3 is TGTGCCAGTAGCAACAGGGGCTATGAGCAGTTCTTC. Its protein product is CASSNRGYEQFF.

The chain links TRBV28 to TRBJ2-6, with D possibly being TRBD1 or TRBD2 (5 bases each). This CDR3 contains 17 residues. Trimming cost V 9 bases and J 0 bases, with 18 bases left between them. CDR1 is MDHEN and CDR2 is SYDVKM in the germline V gene. For the CDR3, the DNA is TGTGCCAGTACCGGGGCCCTCACATCCTCTGGGGCCAACGTCCTGACTTTC. Protein sequence: CASTGALTSSGANVLTF. Together with reference TRBV28 and TRBJ2-6, the CDR3 gives the full variable domain: DVKVTQSSRYLVKRTGEKVFLECVQDMDHENMFWYRQDPGLGLRLIYFSYDVKMKEKGDIPEGYSVSREKKERFSLILESASTNQTSMYLCASTGALTSSGANVLTFGAGSRLTVL.

The chain is built from TRBV3-1 (or the pseudogene TRBV3-2) and TRBJ1-5; D might be TRBD1 (5 bases). V was trimmed by 4 bases and J by 2 bases, leaving 18 bases between them. The CDR3 length is 17 residues. Germline V gives CDR1 LGHDT, CDR2 YNNKEL (reference sequence). CDR3 bases: TGTGCCAGCAGCCGTGGCAGGGAAATAAATGGCAATCAGCCCCAGCATTTT. It specifies CASSRGREINGNQPQHF.